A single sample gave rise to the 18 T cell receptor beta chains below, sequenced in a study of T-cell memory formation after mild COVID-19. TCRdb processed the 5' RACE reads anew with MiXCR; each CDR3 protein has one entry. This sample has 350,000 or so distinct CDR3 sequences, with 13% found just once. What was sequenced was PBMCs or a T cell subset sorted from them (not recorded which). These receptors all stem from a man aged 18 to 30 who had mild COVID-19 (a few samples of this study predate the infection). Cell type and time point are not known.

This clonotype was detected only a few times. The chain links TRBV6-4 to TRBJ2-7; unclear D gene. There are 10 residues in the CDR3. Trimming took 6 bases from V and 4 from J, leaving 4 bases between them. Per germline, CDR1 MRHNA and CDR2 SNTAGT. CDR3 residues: CASRFYEQYV. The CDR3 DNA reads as TGTGCCAGCAGGTTTTACGAGCAGTACGTC.

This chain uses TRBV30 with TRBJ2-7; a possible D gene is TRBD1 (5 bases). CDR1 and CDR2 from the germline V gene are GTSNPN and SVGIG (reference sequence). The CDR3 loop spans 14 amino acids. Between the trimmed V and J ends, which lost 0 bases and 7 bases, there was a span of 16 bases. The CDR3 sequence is CAWSVPQGLGEQYF. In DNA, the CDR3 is TGTGCCTGGAGTGTGCCCCAGGGTCTAGGAGAGCAGTACTTC.

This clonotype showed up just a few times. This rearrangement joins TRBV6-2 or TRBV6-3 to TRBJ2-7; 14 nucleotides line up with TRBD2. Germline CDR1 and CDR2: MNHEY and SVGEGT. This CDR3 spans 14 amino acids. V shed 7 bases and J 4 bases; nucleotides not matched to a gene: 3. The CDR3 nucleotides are TGTGCCAGCACCAGGACTAGCGGGGGGTACGAGCAGTACTTC. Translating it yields CASTRTSGGYEQYF.

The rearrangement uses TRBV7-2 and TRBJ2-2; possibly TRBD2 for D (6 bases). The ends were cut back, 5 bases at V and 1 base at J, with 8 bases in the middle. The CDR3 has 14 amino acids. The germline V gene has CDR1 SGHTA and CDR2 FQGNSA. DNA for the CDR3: TGTGCCAGCAGCAACGGGGGGAACACCGGGGAGCTGTTTTTT. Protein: CASSNGGNTGELFF.

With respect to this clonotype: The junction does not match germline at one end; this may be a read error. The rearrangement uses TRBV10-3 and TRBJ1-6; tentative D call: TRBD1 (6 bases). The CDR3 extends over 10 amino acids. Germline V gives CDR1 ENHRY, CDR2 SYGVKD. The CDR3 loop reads CAISWDTDIF. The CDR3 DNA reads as TGTGCCATCAGCTGGGACACAGATATATTT.

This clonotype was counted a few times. In DNA form, the CDR3 reads TGTGCCAGCAGCTTAACCCGGGGGGGCTACAATGAGCAGTTCTTC. Translation gives CASSLTRGGYNEQFF. The rearrangement links TRBV7-3 to TRBJ2-1; TRBD2 matches 8 bases. The V segment lost 0 bases and the J segment 3 bases; nucleotides outside the gene matches: 1. The CDR3 totals 15 residues. Germline CDR1 and CDR2: SGHTA and FQGTGA.

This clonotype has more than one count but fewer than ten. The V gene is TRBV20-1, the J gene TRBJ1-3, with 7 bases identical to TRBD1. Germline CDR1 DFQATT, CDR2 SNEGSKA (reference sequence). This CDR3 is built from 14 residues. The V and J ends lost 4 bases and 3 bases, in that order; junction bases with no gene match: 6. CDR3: CSANRQGFGNTIYF. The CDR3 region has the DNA TGCAGTGCTAACCGACAGGGCTTTGGAAACACCATATATTTT.

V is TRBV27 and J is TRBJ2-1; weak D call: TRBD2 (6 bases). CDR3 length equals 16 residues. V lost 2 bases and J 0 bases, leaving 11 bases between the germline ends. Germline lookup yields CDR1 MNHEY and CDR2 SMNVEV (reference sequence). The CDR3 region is CASSLGTQGSYNEQFF. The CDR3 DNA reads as TGTGCCAGCAGTTTAGGGACTCAAGGCTCCTACAATGAGCAGTTCTTC.

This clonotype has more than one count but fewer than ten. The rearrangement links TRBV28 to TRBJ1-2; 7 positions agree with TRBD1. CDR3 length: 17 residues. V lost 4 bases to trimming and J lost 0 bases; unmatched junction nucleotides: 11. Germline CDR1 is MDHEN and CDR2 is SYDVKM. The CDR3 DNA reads TGTGCCAGCAGTTATAGGGAAGGGACAGTTCCTAACTATGGCTACACCTTC. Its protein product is CASSYREGTVPNYGYTF.

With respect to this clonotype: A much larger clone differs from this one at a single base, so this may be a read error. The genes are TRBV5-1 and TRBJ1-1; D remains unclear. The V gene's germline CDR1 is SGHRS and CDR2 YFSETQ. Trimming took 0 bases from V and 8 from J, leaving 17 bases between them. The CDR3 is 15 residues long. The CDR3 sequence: CASSLGITRQTEAFF. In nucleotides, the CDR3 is TGCGCCAGCAGCTTGGGAATTACACGGCAGACAGAAGCTTTCTTT.

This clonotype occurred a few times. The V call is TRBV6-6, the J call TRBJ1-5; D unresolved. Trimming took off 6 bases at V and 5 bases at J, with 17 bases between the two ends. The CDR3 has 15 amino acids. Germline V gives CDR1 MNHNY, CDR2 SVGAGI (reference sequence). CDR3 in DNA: TGTGCCAGCAGCCCCGGGCCGGGAATGTATCAGCCCCAGCATTTT. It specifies CASSPGPGMYQPQHF.

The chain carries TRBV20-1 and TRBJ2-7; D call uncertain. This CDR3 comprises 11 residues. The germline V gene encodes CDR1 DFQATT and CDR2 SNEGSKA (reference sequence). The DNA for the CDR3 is TGCAGTGCTAGGTCCCCCTCCGAGCGGTACGTC. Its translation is CSARSPSERYV.

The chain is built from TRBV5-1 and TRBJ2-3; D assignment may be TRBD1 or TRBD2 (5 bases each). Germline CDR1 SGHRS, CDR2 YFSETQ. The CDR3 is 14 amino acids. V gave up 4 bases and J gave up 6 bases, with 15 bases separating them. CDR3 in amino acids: CASSGRAEGDTQYF. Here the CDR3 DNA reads TGCGCCAGCAGCGGCCGGGCAGAGGGGGATACGCAGTATTTT.

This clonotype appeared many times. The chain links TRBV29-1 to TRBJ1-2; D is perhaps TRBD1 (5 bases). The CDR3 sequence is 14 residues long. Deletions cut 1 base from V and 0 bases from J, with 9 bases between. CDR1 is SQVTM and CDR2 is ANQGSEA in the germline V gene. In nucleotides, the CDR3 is TGCAGCGTTGAAGTGGGGCCTACTAACTATGGCTACACCTTC. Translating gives CSVEVGPTNYGYTF. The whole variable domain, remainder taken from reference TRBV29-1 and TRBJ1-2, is SAVISQKPSRDICQRGTSLTIQCQVDSQVTMMFWYRQQPGQSLTLIATANQGSEATYESGFVIDKFPISRPNLTFSTLTVSNMSPEDSSIYLCSVEVGPTNYGYTFGSGTRLTVV.

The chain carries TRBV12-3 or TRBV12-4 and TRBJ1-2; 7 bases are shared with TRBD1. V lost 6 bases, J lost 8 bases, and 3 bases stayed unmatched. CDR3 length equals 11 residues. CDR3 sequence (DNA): TGTGCCAGCAGCAACAGGGGCGGCTACACCTTC. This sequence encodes CASSNRGGYTF.

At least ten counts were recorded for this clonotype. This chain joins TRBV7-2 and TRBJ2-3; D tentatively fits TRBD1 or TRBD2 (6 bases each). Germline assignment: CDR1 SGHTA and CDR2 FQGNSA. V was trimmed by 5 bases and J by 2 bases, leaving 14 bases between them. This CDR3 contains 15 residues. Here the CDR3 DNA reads TGTGCCAGCAGCCAGGGGCGGGGCGACACAGATACGCAGTATTTT. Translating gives CASSQGRGDTDTQYF.

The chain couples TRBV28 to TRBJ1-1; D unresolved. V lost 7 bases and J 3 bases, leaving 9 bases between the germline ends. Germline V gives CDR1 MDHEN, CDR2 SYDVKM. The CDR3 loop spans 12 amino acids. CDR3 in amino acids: CASITAHTEAFF. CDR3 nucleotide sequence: TGTGCCAGCATCACAGCTCACACTGAAGCTTTCTTT.

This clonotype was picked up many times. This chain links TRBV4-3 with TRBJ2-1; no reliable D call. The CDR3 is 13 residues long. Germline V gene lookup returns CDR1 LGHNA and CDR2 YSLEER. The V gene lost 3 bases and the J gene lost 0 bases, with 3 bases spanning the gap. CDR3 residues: CASSQDSYNEQFF. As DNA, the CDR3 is TGCGCCAGCAGCCAGGACTCCTACAATGAGCAGTTCTTC.